This T cell receptor (beta chain) was sequenced in a study of breast tumors, draining lymph nodes, adjacent tissues. Axillary draining lymph nodes of breast cancer patients supplied the node samples. TCRdb re-derived calls from the multiplex PCR reads in MiXCR, one entry per CDR3 protein. The data contain nearly 200,000 distinct CDR3 sequences, around 33% of them singletons. The CDR3 consists of 13 residues. Germline V gene sequence: CDR1 SGHDT, CDR2 YYEEEE. V was cut by 4 bases and J by 2 bases, with 10 bases left in between. This chain connects TRBV5-6 to TRBJ2-7, with D perhaps matching TRBD1 (5 bases). The material sequenced was axillary lymph node tissue. This receptor was taken from a female donor with breast cancer. Some clones in this sample may be carry-over from other donors' samples. This CDR3 is CASSLRAAYEQYF. The CDR3 bases are TGTGCCAGCAGCCTCAGGGCCGCCTACGAGCAGTACTTC.